Listed here are 23 T cell receptor beta chains from one sample, sequenced in a study of CD8 T cells in acute hepatitis C reinfection. Time point in this sample: naive CD8 control sorted from an acute-time-point sample. Profiling relied on immunoSEQ multiplex PCR, and the TCRdb table lists in-frame clones only, not all of them. Of approximately 40,000 clones in the sample, roughly 88% were seen once. The specimen was naive CD8+ T cells from PBMCs. These receptors were taken from a woman aged 18-35 years who spontaneously cleared hepatitis C infection.

The V gene is TRBV7-9, the J gene TRBJ2-3; 7 nucleotides agree with TRBD2. After removal of 7 bases from V and 0 bases from J, the junction contained 10 bases not matched to a gene. Germline V gene sequence: CDR1 SEHNR, CDR2 FQNEAQ (reference sequence). The CDR3 consists of 16 residues. CDR3 in DNA: TGTGCCAGCAAGTGGAAACTAGCGAAAAGCACAGATACGCAGTATTTT. This translates into CASKWKLAKSTDTQYF.

The chain carries TRBV5-5 and TRBJ1-2; D remains unclear. From germline, CDR1 is SGHKS and CDR2 YYEKEE (reference sequence). The germline V and J ends were trimmed by 1 base and 2 bases, with 6 bases remaining between them. The CDR3 runs to 13 residues. CDR3 amino acids: CASSLFGNYGYTF. DNA of the CDR3: TGTGCCAGCAGCTTGTTTGGAAACTATGGCTACACCTTC.

The V gene is TRBV27, the J gene TRBJ2-7; TRBD2 aligns across 10 bases. Trimming removed 4 bases from V and 5 bases from J; junction bases left unmatched: 11. Germline V gene data show CDR1 as MNHEY and CDR2 as SMNVEV (reference sequence). This CDR3 has 16 amino acids. The CDR3 DNA reads TGTGCCAGCAGTTCTGTGCTTGAGCGGGAGGGCGACGAGCAGTACTTC. Translated: CASSSVLEREGDEQYF.

The V and J genes are TRBV7-6 and TRBJ2-3; the D is unclear. CDR1 and CDR2 (germline): SGHVS, FNYEAQ. This CDR3 is built from 17 residues. V gave up 8 bases and J gave up 1 base, with 22 bases separating them. CDR3 in DNA: TGTGCCAGCCAAGAATTAGTAAGGGCTCAGGGCACAGATACGCAGTATTTT. Its protein is CASQELVRAQGTDTQYF.

V usage is TRBV11-2 and J usage is TRBJ2-7; the match to TRBD2 covers 9 bases. The CDR3 extends over 16 amino acids. Germline-derived CDR1 and CDR2 are SGHAT and FQNNGV. V dropped 2 bases and J dropped 1; count of bases not matched to a gene: 6. CDR3 in amino acids: CASSLSASGVSYEQYF. The CDR3 DNA is TGTGCCAGCAGCTTATCTGCTAGCGGGGTGTCCTACGAGCAGTACTTC.

This clone turned up a few times. The CDR3 DNA sequence: TGTGCCAGCAGTTCCGGACAGAACACTGAAGCTTTCTTT. Its translation is CASSSGQNTEAFF. The V gene is TRBV27, the J gene TRBJ1-1, with D perhaps matching TRBD1 (5 bases). The CDR3 is made up of 13 amino acids. Germline CDR1 MNHEY, CDR2 SMNVEV (reference sequence). V was shortened by 4 bases and J by 1 base, with 7 bases between the two germline ends.

CDR3 sequence: CASSDSPGFGEAFF. In DNA, the CDR3 is TGTGCCAGCAGTGACTCGCCAGGTTTTGGTGAAGCTTTCTTT. V and J are TRBV6-4 and TRBJ1-1; D is unclear. The CDR3 covers 14 residues. The V end was cut by 0 bases, the J end by 7 bases, with 12 bases between. The germline V gene encodes CDR1 MRHNA and CDR2 SNTAGT.

This chain links TRBV6-5 with TRBJ1-2; 7 bases map to TRBD1. V lost 0 bases to trimming and J lost 5 bases; unmatched junction nucleotides: 6. Germline V lookup: CDR1 MNHEY, CDR2 SVGAGI. The CDR3 is made up of 15 amino acids. The CDR3, as DNA: TGTGCCAGCAGTTACTCGATTGCAGGGGGATATGGCTACACCTTC. Protein product: CASSYSIAGGYGYTF.

The CDR3 DNA follows: TGTGCCAGCAGTGAAGACGGATCGCTGAACACTGAAGCTTTCTTT. It translates to CASSEDGSLNTEAFF. The chain combines TRBV6-1 with TRBJ1-1; unclear D gene. Germline loops: CDR1 MNHNS, CDR2 SASEGT. V gave up 1 base and J gave up 0 bases, with 9 bases separating them. The CDR3 has 15 amino acids.

The CDR3 DNA reads as TGTGCCACTTATTCACCGGGAAATCCGGAGACCCAGTACTTC. This translates into CATYSPGNPETQYF. The rearrangement uses TRBV19 and TRBJ2-5, with D tentatively TRBD2 (5 bases). The germline gives CDR1 LNHDA, CDR2 SQIVND (reference sequence). The CDR3 is 14 amino acids. V dropped 10 bases and J dropped 5 bases, with 20 bases sitting between them.

Here the CDR3 DNA reads TGCGCCAGCAGCCTACGCTCCGGGACTAGCGGATACAATGAGCAGTTCTTC. Residues: CASSLRSGTSGYNEQFF. The chain combines TRBV4-1 with TRBJ2-1; 11 positions match TRBD2. The CDR3 sequence is 17 residues long. With V trimmed by 4 bases and J by 4 bases, 9 bases remained unmatched. Germline CDR1 MGHRA, CDR2 YSYEKL.

CDR3 in DNA: TGCGCCAGCAGCCCGGGCGCGAAGGATCAGCCCCAGCATTTT. Protein sequence: CASSPGAKDQPQHF. The chain is built from TRBV4-1 and TRBJ1-5; D unclear. V dropped 4 bases and J dropped 5 bases, with 12 bases sitting between them. CDR1 MGHRA and CDR2 YSYEKL come from the germline V gene. This CDR3 has 14 residues.

The chain links TRBV7-3 to TRBJ2-2, with D possibly TRBD1 on 5 matching bases. With 4 bases removed from V and 6 bases from J, the gap between germline ends came to 15 bases. The CDR3 has 15 residues. CDR1 SGHTA and CDR2 FQGTGA come from the germline V gene. DNA of the CDR3: TGTGCCAGCAGCTACATCAGGGATGCGGCCGGGGAGCTGTTTTTT. Residues: CASSYIRDAAGELFF.

The chain recombines TRBV27 with TRBJ1-2; tentatively, D is TRBD1 (6 bases). There are 12 residues in the CDR3. V was clipped by 5 bases and J by 8 bases, with 12 bases between them. The germline CDR1 and CDR2 sequences are MNHEY and SMNVEV (reference sequence). The chain's CDR3 is CASSPQGSGYTF. Here the CDR3 DNA reads TGTGCCAGCAGTCCTCAGGGGAGCGGCTACACCTTC.

This chain links TRBV27 with TRBJ2-1; D unresolved. V lost 0 bases and J lost 12, with 18 bases in between. This CDR3 contains 15 residues. Germline-derived CDR1 and CDR2 are MNHEY and SMNVEV (reference sequence). The CDR3 region is CASSLSKQPSLGQFF. As DNA, the CDR3 is TGTGCCAGCAGTTTATCGAAACAACCCAGCCTGGGGCAGTTCTTC.

This clone appeared a few times. The chain recombines TRBV7-8 with TRBJ2-7; D may correspond to TRBD1 or TRBD2 (6 bases each). The CDR3 totals 15 residues. CDR1 SGHVS and CDR2 FQNEAQ come from the germline V gene. Trimming took off 6 bases at V and 2 bases at J, with 17 bases between the two ends. The CDR3 loop is CASSRGLGTTYEQYF. CDR3 DNA sequence: TGTGCCAGCAGTCGGGGGCTGGGAACGACCTACGAGCAGTACTTC.

The chain couples TRBV28 to TRBJ2-7; 7 nucleotides match TRBD2. The V segment lost 2 bases and the J segment 3 bases; nucleotides outside the gene matches: 13. The CDR3 consists of 17 residues. Looked up from germline, CDR1 is MDHEN and CDR2 is SYDVKM. The CDR3 DNA follows: TGTGCCAGCAGTTTAAGCTCCCGGGACTACGTAGACTACGAGCAGTACTTC. Protein product: CASSLSSRDYVDYEQYF.

This chain joins TRBV4-1 and TRBJ2-3; D call uncertain. Looked up from germline, CDR1 is MGHRA and CDR2 is YSYEKL. With 1 base removed from V and 6 bases from J, the gap between germline ends came to 17 bases. The CDR3 length is 16 residues. Here the CDR3 reads CASSQVRTEFLDTQYF. The CDR3 nucleotides are TGCGCCAGCAGCCAAGTGCGGACGGAGTTTTTGGATACGCAGTATTTT.

The V call is TRBV6-5, the J call TRBJ2-1; no firm D call. Germline loops: CDR1 MNHEY, CDR2 SVGAGI. The CDR3 spans 11 residues. V lost 2 bases and J 7 bases, leaving 3 bases between the germline ends. CDR3 region: CASSYANEQFF. The CDR3 DNA reads TGTGCCAGCAGTTACGCTAATGAGCAGTTCTTC.

In its sample, this clone was seen once. The V call is TRBV11-2, the J call TRBJ1-1; D remains unclear. V was shortened by 5 bases and J by 0 bases, with 7 bases between the two germline ends. Germline assignment: CDR1 SGHAT and CDR2 FQNNGV. The CDR3 totals 13 residues. CDR3: CASSRSLNTEAFF. The CDR3 coding sequence is TGTGCCAGCAGCCGGAGCTTGAACACTGAAGCTTTCTTT.

V gene TRBV6-1 combines with J gene TRBJ2-3; D is possibly TRBD1 or TRBD2 (7 bases each). Looked up from germline, CDR1 is MNHNS and CDR2 is SASEGT. The V gene lost 10 bases and the J gene lost 2 bases, with 19 bases spanning the gap. The CDR3 sequence is 15 residues long. The CDR3 DNA reads TGTGCCACATACAGGGGAGGGACTCTCACAGATACGCAGTATTTT. Its translation: CATYRGGTLTDTQYF.

CDR3 residues: CASGLVLGTISQTSYGYTF. CDR3 coding DNA: TGTGCTAGTGGTTTGGTACTCGGGACAATTTCCCAAACATCCTATGGCTACACCTTC. The V call is TRBV12-5, the J call TRBJ1-2; TRBD1 might be the D (6 bases). CDR1 and CDR2 (germline): LGHNT, FRNRAP. The CDR3 has 19 residues. V was pared by 0 bases and J by 4 bases, with 24 bases between.

CDR3 region: CASSYTPAGAVNEQFF. In DNA form, the CDR3 reads TGTGCCAGCAGCTATACCCCCGCAGGGGCGGTCAATGAGCAGTTCTTC. J is TRBJ2-1 and V is TRBV7-3; the D gene is possibly TRBD1 (6 bases). V was pared by 4 bases and J by 6 bases, with 19 bases between. The CDR3 loop spans 16 amino acids. Germline values: CDR1 SGHTA, CDR2 FQGTGA.